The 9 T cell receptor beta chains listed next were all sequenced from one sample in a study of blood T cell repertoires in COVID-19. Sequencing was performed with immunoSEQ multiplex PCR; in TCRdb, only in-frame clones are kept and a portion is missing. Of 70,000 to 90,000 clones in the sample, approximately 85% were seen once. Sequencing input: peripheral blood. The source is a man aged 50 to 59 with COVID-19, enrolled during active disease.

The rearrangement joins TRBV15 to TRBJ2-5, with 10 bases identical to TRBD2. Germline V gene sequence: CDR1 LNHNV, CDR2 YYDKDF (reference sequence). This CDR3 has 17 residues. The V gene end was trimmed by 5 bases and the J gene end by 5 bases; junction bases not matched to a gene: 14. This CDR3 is CATSLGRSGRAKETQYF. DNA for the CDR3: TGTGCCACCAGCCTAGGGCGAAGCGGGAGGGCCAAGGAGACCCAGTACTTC.

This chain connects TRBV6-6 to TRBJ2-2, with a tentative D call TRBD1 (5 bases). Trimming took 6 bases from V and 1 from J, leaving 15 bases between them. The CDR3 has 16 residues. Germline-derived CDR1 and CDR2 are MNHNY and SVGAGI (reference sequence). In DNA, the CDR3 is TGTGCCAGCAGAGATAGGGGATTCCTGAACACCGGGGAGCTGTTTTTT. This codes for CASRDRGFLNTGELFF.

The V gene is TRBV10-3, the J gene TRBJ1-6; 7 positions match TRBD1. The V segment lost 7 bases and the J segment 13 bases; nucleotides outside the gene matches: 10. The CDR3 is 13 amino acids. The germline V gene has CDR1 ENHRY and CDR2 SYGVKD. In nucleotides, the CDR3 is TGTGCCATCATGGCAGGGGGTAGGGGGCCCCTCCACTTT. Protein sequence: CAIMAGGRGPLHF.

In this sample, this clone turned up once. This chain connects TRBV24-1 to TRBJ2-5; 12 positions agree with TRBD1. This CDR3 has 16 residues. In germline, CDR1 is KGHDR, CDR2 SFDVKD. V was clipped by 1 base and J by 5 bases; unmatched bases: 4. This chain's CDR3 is CATSDFGTGGRETQYF. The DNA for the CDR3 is TGTGCCACCAGTGATTTCGGGACAGGGGGCCGGGAGACCCAGTACTTC.

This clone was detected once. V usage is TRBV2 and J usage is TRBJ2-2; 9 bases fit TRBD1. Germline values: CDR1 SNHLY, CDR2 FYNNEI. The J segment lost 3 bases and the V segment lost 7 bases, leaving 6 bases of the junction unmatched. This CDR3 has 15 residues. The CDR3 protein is CASNPGQGYTGELFF. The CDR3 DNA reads TGTGCCAGCAACCCAGGACAGGGGTACACCGGGGAGCTGTTTTTT. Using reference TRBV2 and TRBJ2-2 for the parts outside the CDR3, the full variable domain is EPEVTQTPSHQVTQMGQEVILRCVPISNHLYFYWYRQILGQKVEFLVSFYNNEISEKSEIFDDQFSVERPDGSNFTLKIRSTKLEDSAMYFCASNPGQGYTGELFFGEGSRLTVL.

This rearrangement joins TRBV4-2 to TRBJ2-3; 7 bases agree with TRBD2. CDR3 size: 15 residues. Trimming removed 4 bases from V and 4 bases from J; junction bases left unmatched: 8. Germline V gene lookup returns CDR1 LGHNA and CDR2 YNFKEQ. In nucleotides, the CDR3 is TGTGCCAGCAGCCTTGGGACTAAGAAGGCAGATACGCAGTATTTT. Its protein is CASSLGTKKADTQYF.

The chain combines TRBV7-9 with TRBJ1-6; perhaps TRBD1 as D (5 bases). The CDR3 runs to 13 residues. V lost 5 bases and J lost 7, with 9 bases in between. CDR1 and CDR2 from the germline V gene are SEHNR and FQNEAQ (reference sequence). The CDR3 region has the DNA TGTGCCAGCAGCCCTCAGGGAAATTCACCCCTCCACTTT. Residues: CASSPQGNSPLHF.

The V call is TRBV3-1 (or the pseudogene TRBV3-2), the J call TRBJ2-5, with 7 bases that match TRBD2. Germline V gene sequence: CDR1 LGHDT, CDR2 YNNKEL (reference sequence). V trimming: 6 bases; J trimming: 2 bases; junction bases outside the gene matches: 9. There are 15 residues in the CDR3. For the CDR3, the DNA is TGTGCCAGCAGACCCGGACTAGTGGAGCAAGAGACCCAGTACTTC. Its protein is CASRPGLVEQETQYF.

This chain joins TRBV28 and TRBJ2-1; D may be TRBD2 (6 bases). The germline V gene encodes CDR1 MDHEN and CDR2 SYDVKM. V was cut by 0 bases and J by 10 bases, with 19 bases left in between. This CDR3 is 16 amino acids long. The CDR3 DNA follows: TGTGCCAGCAGTTTATGGAGGGACTTCCCTTCAGGGGAGCAGTTCTTC. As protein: CASSLWRDFPSGEQFF.